This T cell receptor (beta chain) originates from a study of blood T cell repertoires in COVID-19. This clone appeared once. J lost 4 bases, V lost 4 bases, and 7 bases had no gene match. The CDR3 length is 16 residues. Germline CDR1 SGHVS, CDR2 FNYEAQ. This table comes from immunoSEQ multiplex PCR, and its TCRdb copy is limited to in-frame clones, with some not included. Among 200,000 or so clones listed, roughly 90% were seen once. The specimen sequenced was peripheral blood. This TCR derives from a man in his 60s with COVID-19, enrolled during active disease. The chain links TRBV7-6 to TRBJ1-5, with 10 positions matching TRBD1. CDR3 sequence reads: CASSSIDRGPNQPQHF. CDR3 coding DNA: TGTGCCAGCAGCTCCATCGACAGGGGGCCAAATCAGCCCCAGCATTTT.